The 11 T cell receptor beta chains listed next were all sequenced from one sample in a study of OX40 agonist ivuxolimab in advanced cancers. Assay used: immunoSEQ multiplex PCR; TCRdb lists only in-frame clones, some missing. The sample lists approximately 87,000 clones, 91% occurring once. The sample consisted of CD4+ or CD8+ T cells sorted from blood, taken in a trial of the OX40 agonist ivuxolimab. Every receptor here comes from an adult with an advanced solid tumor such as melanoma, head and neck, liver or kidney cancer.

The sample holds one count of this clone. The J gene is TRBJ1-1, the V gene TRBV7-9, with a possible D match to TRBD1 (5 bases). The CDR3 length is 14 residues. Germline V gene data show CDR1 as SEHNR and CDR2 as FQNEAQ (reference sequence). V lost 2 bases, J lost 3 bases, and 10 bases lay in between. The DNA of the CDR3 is TGTGCCAGCAGCTTATATGGGGCGGACACTGAAGCTTTCTTT. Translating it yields CASSLYGADTEAFF.

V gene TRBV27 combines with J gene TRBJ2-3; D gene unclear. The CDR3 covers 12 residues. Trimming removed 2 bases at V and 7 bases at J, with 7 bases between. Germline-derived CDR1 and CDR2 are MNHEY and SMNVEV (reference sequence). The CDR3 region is CASSLRGHTQYF. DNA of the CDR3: TGTGCCAGCAGTTTAAGAGGACATACGCAGTATTTT.

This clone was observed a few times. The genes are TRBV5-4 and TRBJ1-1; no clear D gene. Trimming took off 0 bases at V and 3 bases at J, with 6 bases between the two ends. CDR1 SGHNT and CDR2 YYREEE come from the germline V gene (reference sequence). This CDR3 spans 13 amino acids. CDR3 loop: CASSLEPDTEAFF. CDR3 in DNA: TGTGCCAGCAGCTTGGAGCCGGACACTGAAGCTTTCTTT.

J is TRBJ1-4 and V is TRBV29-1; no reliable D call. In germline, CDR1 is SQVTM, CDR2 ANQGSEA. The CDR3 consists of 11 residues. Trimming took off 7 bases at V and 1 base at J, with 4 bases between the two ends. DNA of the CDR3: TGCAGCGCCCTAACTAATGAAAAACTGTTTTTT. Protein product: CSALTNEKLFF.

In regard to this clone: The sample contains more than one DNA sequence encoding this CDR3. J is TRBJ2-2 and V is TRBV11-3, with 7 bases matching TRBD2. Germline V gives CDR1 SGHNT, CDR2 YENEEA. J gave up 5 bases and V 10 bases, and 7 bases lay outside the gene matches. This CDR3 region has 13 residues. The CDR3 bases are TGTGCCACGAGTGGGGGGGGGACCGGGGAGCTGTTTTTT. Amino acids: CATSGGGTGELFF.

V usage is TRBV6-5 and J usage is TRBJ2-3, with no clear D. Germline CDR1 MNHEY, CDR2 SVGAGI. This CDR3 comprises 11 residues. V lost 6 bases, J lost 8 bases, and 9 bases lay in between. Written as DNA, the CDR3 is TGTGCCAGCAGGGATGGAAGTACGCAGTATTTT. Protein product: CASRDGSTQYF.

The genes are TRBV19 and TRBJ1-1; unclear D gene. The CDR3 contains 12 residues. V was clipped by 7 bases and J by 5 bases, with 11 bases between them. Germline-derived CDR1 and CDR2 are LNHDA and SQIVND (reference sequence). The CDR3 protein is CASTLTSTEAFF. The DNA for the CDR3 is TGTGCCAGTACCCTAACTAGTACTGAAGCTTTCTTT.

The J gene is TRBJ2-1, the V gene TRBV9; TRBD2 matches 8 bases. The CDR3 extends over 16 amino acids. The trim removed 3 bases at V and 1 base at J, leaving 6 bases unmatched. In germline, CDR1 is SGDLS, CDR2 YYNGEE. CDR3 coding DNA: TGTGCCAGCAGCGGAGCGGGGGCAGTATCCTACAATGAGCAGTTCTTC. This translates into CASSGAGAVSYNEQFF.

CDR3 sequence (DNA): TGTGCCAGCAGCTCTAGAGGACTAGCGGGAGGGGAGACCCAGTACTTC. Its protein is CASSSRGLAGGETQYF. V and J are TRBV7-6 and TRBJ2-5; 15 positions agree with TRBD2. The CDR3 runs 16 residues. Germline V gives CDR1 SGHVS, CDR2 FNYEAQ. The J segment lost 5 bases and the V segment lost 4 bases, leaving 5 bases of the junction unmatched.

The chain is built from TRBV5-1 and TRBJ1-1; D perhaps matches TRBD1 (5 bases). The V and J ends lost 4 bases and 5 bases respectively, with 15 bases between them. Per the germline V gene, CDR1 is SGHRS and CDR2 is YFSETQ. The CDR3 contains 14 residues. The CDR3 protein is CASSASGWGTEAFF. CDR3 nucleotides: TGCGCCAGCAGCGCCTCAGGGTGGGGGACTGAAGCTTTCTTT.

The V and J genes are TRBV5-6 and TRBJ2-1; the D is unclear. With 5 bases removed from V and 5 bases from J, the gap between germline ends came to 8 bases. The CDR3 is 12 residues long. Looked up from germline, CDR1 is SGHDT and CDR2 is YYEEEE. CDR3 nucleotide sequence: TGTGCCAGCAGATACTGGGACAATGAGCAGTTCTTC. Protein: CASRYWDNEQFF.